This TCR beta chain was documented in a study of regulatory T cells in long-lasting Graves disease. V dropped 6 bases and J dropped 0; count of bases not matched to a gene: 9. CDR1 and CDR2 (germline): SGHTA, FQGNSA. The CDR3 spans 18 residues. Libraries of TCR beta came from iRepertoire HTBI primers plus Arm-PCR of CDR3 regions. TCRdb reanalysed the multiplex PCR reads using MiXCR and keeps one entry per CDR3 protein. The table lists 550,000 to 600,000 distinct CDR3 sequences, roughly a sixth of them singletons. This clonotype came up a few times. Time point: newly diagnosed GD, antithyroid drugs for less than 3 months. Scientists built the TCR library using RNA that was extracted from PBMCs. These data also formed part of another study, on T cells in Graves' hyperthyroidism and ophthalmopathy.

The V and J genes are TRBV7-2 and TRBJ2-1; 12 bases line up with TRBD2. The sample here was peripheral blood mononuclear cells (PBMCs), taken at new diagnosis, from a patient treated with antithyroid drugs. This sequence originates from a man aged 18 to 30 with Graves disease. CDR3 region: CASSRTSGTISSYNEQFF. The CDR3 DNA reads as TGTGCCAGCAGTCGGACTAGCGGGACTATAAGCTCCTACAATGAGCAGTTCTTC.